These T cell receptor beta chains were read from a single sample in a study of Ad26.COV2.S vaccination and SARS-CoV-2 variants. The method was immunoSEQ multiplex PCR; TCRdb's version includes in-frame clones alone and lacks a portion of them. The table includes roughly 460,000 clones, about nine tenths detected once. Sequencing was performed on peripheral blood, taken in a trial of Ad26.COV2.S vaccine versus placebo. Every receptor here comes from a person between 18 and 65 years old who received the Ad26.COV2.S COVID-19 vaccine or a placebo. Both conserved end residues are part of each CDR3. Each record gives: clone size, D gene, V gene, CDR3 length, J gene, CDR3 protein, CDR3 DNA. The D gene is left open where the match is weak. Clone sizes are given selectively: once, few, many, or a class where the clone is expanded.

.	.	TRBV3-1/TRBV3-2	13	TRBJ1-6	CASSQLGNSPLHF	TGTGCCAGCAGCCAATTAGGGAATTCACCCCTCCACTTT
.	TRBD2	TRBV10-2	16	TRBJ2-5	CASSHLAGGGQETQYF	TGCGCCAGCAGTCACCTTGCGGGAGGAGGCCAAGAGACCCAGTACTTC
.	.	TRBV23-1	15	TRBJ1-4	CASSQERTTNEKLFF	TGCGCCAGCAGTCAGGAACGGACTACTAATGAAAAACTGTTTTTT
.	.	TRBV12-5	14	TRBJ2-5	CASGRQGFAETQYF	TGTGCTAGTGGCCGGCAGGGGTTCGCGGAGACCCAGTACTTC
.	TRBD1	TRBV14	17	TRBJ2-5	CASSQVVGQGTQETQYF	TGTGCCAGCAGCCAAGTTGTTGGACAGGGTACCCAAGAGACCCAGTACTTC
.	.	TRBV7-3	13	TRBJ2-3	CASSLNVRDTQYF	TGTGCCAGCAGCTTAAATGTCAGAGATACGCAGTATTTT
.	.	TRBV6-5	15	TRBJ1-5	CASSWGPYSNQPQHF	TGTGCCAGCAGTTGGGGCCCGTATAGCAATCAGCCCCAGCATTTT
.	.	TRBV4-3	18	TRBJ1-4	CASSQETGFGATNEKLFF	TGCGCCAGCAGCCAGGAAACAGGGTTCGGTGCAACTAATGAAAAACTGTTTTTT
.	.	TRBV6-5	15	TRBJ2-6	CASRDGNSGANVLTF	TGTGCCAGCCGGGACGGAAACTCTGGGGCCAACGTCCTGACTTTC
.	TRBD1	TRBV7-2	15	TRBJ2-3	CASSSILTGKYTQYF	TGTGCCAGCAGCTCCATCTTGACAGGGAAGTATACGCAGTATTTT
few	.	TRBV18	13	TRBJ2-7	CASSPPGTYEQYF	TGTGCCAGCTCACCACCGGGGACTTACGAGCAGTACTTC
.	.	TRBV24-1	9	TRBJ2-7	CATSDFLFF	TGTGCCACCAGTGATTTCTTGTTTTTC
.	.	TRBV29-1	12	TRBJ2-5	CSGGRAGETQYF	TGCAGCGGGGGCAGGGCTGGGGAGACCCAGTACTTC
few	.	TRBV2	14	TRBJ2-2	CASRPGINAGELFF	TGTGCCAGCAGGCCGGGAATCAACGCCGGGGAGCTGTTTTTT
.	TRBD1	TRBV7-9	15	TRBJ1-2	CASSLEEGARYGYTF	TGTGCCAGCAGCTTAGAGGAGGGGGCTCGGTATGGCTACACCTTC
.	.	TRBV6-5	13	TRBJ2-4	CASQGSAKNIQYF	TGTGCCAGCCAGGGTTCAGCCAAAAACATTCAGTACTTC
.	.	TRBV7-8	16	TRBJ2-1	CASSLVGLAGYNEQFF	TGTGCCAGCAGCTTAGTAGGCCTAGCTGGGTACAATGAGCAGTTCTTC
.	.	TRBV2	14	TRBJ2-1	CASRPKDLTPEQFF	TGTGCCAGCAGACCCAAAGACCTCACCCCTGAGCAGTTCTTC
.	.	TRBV9	13	TRBJ1-2	CASSVGQVDGYTF	TGTGCCAGCAGCGTAGGACAGGTTGATGGCTACACCTTC
.	.	TRBV9	14	TRBJ1-1	CASSVGDRHTEAFF	TGTGCCAGCAGCGTAGGGGATAGACACACTGAAGCTTTCTTT
.	.	TRBV5-6	14	TRBJ1-2	CASSPAMSNYGYTF	TGTGCCAGCAGCCCCGCCATGAGTAACTATGGCTACACCTTC
.	TRBD1	TRBV6-5	14	TRBJ1-2	CASRPPGGARGYTF	TGTGCCAGCAGACCCCCAGGGGGCGCGCGGGGCTACACCTTC
.	TRBD1	TRBV2	14	TRBJ2-7	CASSEGHRGYEQYF	TGTGCCAGCAGTGAAGGGCACAGGGGCTACGAGCAGTACTTC
.	TRBD2	TRBV7-9	15	TRBJ2-7	CASSPQPGLAGWQYF	TGTGCCAGCAGCCCCCAACCGGGACTAGCGGGGTGGCAGTACTTC
.	.	TRBV18	14	TRBJ1-1	CASSPPKGNTEAFF	TGTGCCAGCTCACCACCGAAGGGGAACACTGAAGCTTTCTTT
.	TRBD1	TRBV2	14	TRBJ1-2	CASTHGQDRYGYTF	TGTGCCAGCACTCACGGACAGGATCGCTATGGCTACACCTTC
.	.	TRBV6-2/TRBV6-3	15	TRBJ2-1	CASSYSRAAGNEQFF	TGTGCCAGCAGTTACTCGAGGGCAGCCGGTAATGAGCAGTTCTTC
.	.	TRBV5-4	12	TRBJ1-1	CASSLVSTEAFF	TGTGCCAGCAGCTTGGTGAGCACTGAAGCTTTCTTT
.	TRBD2	TRBV5-6	14	TRBJ2-1	CASSLESGVNEQFF	TGTGCCAGCAGCCTAGAGAGCGGGGTTAATGAGCAGTTCTTC
.	.	TRBV7-2	15	TRBJ1-5	CASSPSGQTYQPQHF	TGTGCCAGCAGCCCATCTGGGCAGACTTATCAGCCCCAGCATTTT
.	TRBD1	TRBV13	16	TRBJ2-7	CASSRDRAPFSYEQYF	TGTGCCAGCAGCCGCGACAGGGCCCCTTTCTCCTACGAGCAGTACTTC
.	.	TRBV5-6	15	TRBJ2-7	CASSLYFGQSYEQYF	TGTGCCAGCAGCTTGTACTTCGGACAGTCCTACGAGCAGTACTTC
.	.	TRBV7-3	15	TRBJ2-1	CASSPAPQGANEQFF	TGTGCCAGCAGCCCAGCGCCCCAAGGTGCCAATGAGCAGTTCTTC
.	TRBD1	TRBV2	15	TRBJ1-5	CASRSDRVRNQPQHF	TGTGCCAGCAGGTCGGACAGGGTACGGAATCAGCCCCAGCATTTT
.	.	TRBV25-1	13	TRBJ2-7	CASSEFVHREQYF	TGTGCCAGCAGTGAATTCGTACATCGCGAGCAGTACTTC
once	.	TRBV19	15	TRBJ1-2	CASRSTAPVSYGYTF	TGTGCCAGTCGGTCTACAGCGCCCGTGTCTTATGGCTACACCTTC
.	.	TRBV28	13	TRBJ2-1	CASRSSSYNEQFF	TGTGCCAGCCGCTCTAGCTCCTACAATGAGCAGTTCTTC
.	TRBD2	TRBV5-1	18	TRBJ2-3	CASSLQSGRRLGIDTQYF	TGCGCCAGCAGCTTGCAGAGCGGGAGACGCTTGGGGATAGATACGCAGTATTTT
once	.	TRBV7-2	13	TRBJ1-6	CASTPGNNSPLHF	TGTGCCAGCACCCCTGGAAACAATTCACCCCTCCACTTT
.	.	TRBV20-1	11	TRBJ1-2	CSARPVFDYTF	TGCAGTGCTAGACCAGTCTTCGACTACACCTTC
.	TRBD2	TRBV5-8	15	TRBJ2-5	CASSLSPGGWETQYF	TGTGCCAGCAGCTTGTCGCCGGGAGGGTGGGAGACCCAGTACTTC
few	.	TRBV7-2	15	TRBJ1-6	CASSLVWRGNSPLHF	TGTGCCAGCAGCTTAGTTTGGAGGGGTAATTCACCCCTCCACTTT
.	.	TRBV6-5	11	TRBJ1-2	CASSYNGGYTF	TGTGCCAGCAGTTACAATGGAGGCTACACCTTC
.	.	TRBV6-6	14	TRBJ2-3	CASKNPGSTDTQYF	TGTGCCAGCAAGAATCCGGGGTCCACAGATACGCAGTATTTT
.	TRBD1	TRBV7-9	17	TRBJ1-5	CASSSGGGGSGNQPQHF	TGTGCCAGCAGCTCAGGGGGCGGCGGGTCGGGCAATCAGCCCCAGCATTTT
once	.	TRBV2	15	TRBJ1-1	CASSSSTARTSEAFF	TGTGCCAGCAGTTCCTCGACAGCCAGAACAAGTGAAGCTTTCTTT
.	TRBD2	TRBV23-1	15	TRBJ2-1	CASRRLAGGYNEQFF	TGCGCCAGCAGGAGACTAGCGGGGGGTTACAATGAGCAGTTCTTC
.	.	TRBV2	11	TRBJ2-7	CASSGPYEQYF	TGTGCCAGCAGTGGACCTTACGAGCAGTACTTC